The clone carrying this TCR beta chain has a handful of counts. What it recognizes is unknown. These data belong to a study of identical twins. General observations from the study: It was possible that invariant MAIT and iNKT cells partly confounded the zero-insertion analyses.

The CDR3 totals 15 residues. V trimming: 3 bases; J trimming: 6 bases; junction bases outside the gene matches: 6. The germline V gene has CDR1 SGHTA and CDR2 FQGNSA. TCRdb processed the 5' RACE reads anew with MiXCR; each CDR3 protein has one entry. The repertoire holds approximately 230,000 distinct CDR3 sequences, more than 12% seen once, with around 8.9% in the top ten. This TCR came from a woman younger than 30 in good health. Material for sequencing was memory (CD45RO+) T cells sorted from blood. The V gene is TRBV7-2, the J gene TRBJ2-7; TRBD1 aligns across 12 bases. The CDR3: CASSLGTGGWGEQYF. The CDR3 DNA follows: TGTGCCAGCAGCTTGGGGACAGGGGGCTGGGGCGAGCAGTACTTC. The variable domain in full, with the rest retrieved from reference TRBV7-2 and TRBJ2-7, is GAGVSQSPSNKVTEKGKDVELRCDPISGHTALYWYRQSLGQGLEFLIYFQGNSAPDKSGLPSDRFSAERTGGSVSTLTIQRTQQEDSAVYLCASSLGTGGWGEQYFGPGTRLTVT.